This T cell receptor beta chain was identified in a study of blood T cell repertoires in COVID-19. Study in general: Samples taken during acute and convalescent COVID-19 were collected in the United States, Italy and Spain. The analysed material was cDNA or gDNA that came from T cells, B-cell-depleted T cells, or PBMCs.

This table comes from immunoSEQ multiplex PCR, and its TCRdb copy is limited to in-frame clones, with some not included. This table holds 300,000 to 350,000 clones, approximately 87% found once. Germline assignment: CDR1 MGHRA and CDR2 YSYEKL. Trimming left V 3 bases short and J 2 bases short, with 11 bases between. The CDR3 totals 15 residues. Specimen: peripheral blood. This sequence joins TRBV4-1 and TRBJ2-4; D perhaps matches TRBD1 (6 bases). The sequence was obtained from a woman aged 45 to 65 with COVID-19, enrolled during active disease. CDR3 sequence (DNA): TGCGCCAGCAGCCAGGAGACAGGAACCAAAAACATTCAGTACTTC. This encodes CASSQETGTKNIQYF.